This T cell receptor (beta chain) was sequenced for a study of blood T cell repertoires in COVID-19. Sequenced by immunoSEQ multiplex PCR; TCRdb stores in-frame clones only, minus some. The sample holds some 150,000 clones; 65% to 90% are singletons and the top ten take approximately 10%. The source of this sequence is a woman aged 50 to 60 with acute or convalescent COVID-19. Sequencing was done on a sample of peripheral blood.

DNA of the CDR3: TGTGCCACCACGGGAGGGACGGGCACAGATACGCAGTATTTT. This encodes CATTGGTGTDTQYF. V gene TRBV24-1 combines with J gene TRBJ2-3; 8 bases are a match to TRBD2. The trim removed 8 bases at V and 1 base at J, leaving 4 bases unmatched. CDR1 and CDR2 from the germline V gene are KGHDR and SFDVKD. The length of the CDR3 is 14 residues.